The 18 T cell receptor beta chains below come from one sample, sequenced in a study of CD8+ T cells in alopecia areata. As for treatment: oral pan-JAK inhibitor, 5-10 mg twice daily. It was cDNA, reverse transcribed from extracted RNA, that served as the sequencing template. Only in-frame clones appear in the TCRdb table, and some are missing; sequencing was by immunoSEQ multiplex PCR. The sample records around 200,000 clones, approximately 56% being singletons. The specimen comprised CD4+ T cells sorted from blood, sampled at week 4, from a patient treated with tofacitinib. The receptor source for this set is a human donor with alopecia areata.

The chain couples TRBV2 to TRBJ1-2, with D perhaps TRBD1 (5 bases). V gave up 9 bases and J gave up 8 bases, with 19 bases separating them. There are 13 residues in the CDR3. CDR1 and CDR2 (germline): SNHLY, FYNNEI. CDR3: CASIPGPPLGYTF. Here the CDR3 DNA reads TGTGCCAGTATTCCGGGACCACCGTTGGGCTACACCTTC. Together with reference TRBV2 and TRBJ1-2, the CDR3 gives the full variable domain: EPEVTQTPSHQVTQMGQEVILRCVPISNHLYFYWYRQILGQKVEFLVSFYNNEISEKSEIFDDQFSVERPDGSNFTLKIRSTKLEDSAMYFCASIPGPPLGYTFGSGTRLTVV.

The gene calls are TRBV15 and TRBJ2-2; tentative D call: TRBD2 (7 bases). Trimming shortened V by 4 bases and J by 4 bases, and 19 bases separated the two germline ends. The CDR3 loop spans 17 amino acids. From germline, CDR1 is LNHNV and CDR2 YYDKDF (reference sequence). CDR3: CATSKLSAGGPTGELFF. Written as DNA, the CDR3 is TGTGCCACCAGCAAATTATCAGCCGGGGGGCCCACCGGGGAGCTGTTTTTT.

This chain uses TRBV28 with TRBJ2-5; tentatively, D is TRBD1 (5 bases). This CDR3 contains 15 residues. The germline V gene encodes CDR1 MDHEN and CDR2 SYDVKM. Deletions cut 3 bases from V and 6 bases from J, with 17 bases between. CDR3 nucleotide sequence: TGTGCCAGCAGTTTTCAGCGCTTGGGGCAGAAGACCCAGTACTTC. Encoded protein: CASSFQRLGQKTQYF.

The CDR3 sequence: CAWSTGPYEQYF. The CDR3 DNA reads TGTGCCTGGAGTACAGGGCCCTACGAGCAGTACTTC. The gene calls are TRBV30 and TRBJ2-7; D may be TRBD1 (6 bases). CDR3 length equals 12 residues. Trimming left V 2 bases short and J 2 bases short, with 7 bases between. The V gene's germline CDR1 is GTSNPN and CDR2 SVGIG (reference sequence).

The chain recombines TRBV29-1 with TRBJ2-1; a possible D gene is TRBD2 (5 bases). V lost 4 bases to trimming and J lost 7 bases, with 11 bases between them. CDR1 is SQVTM and CDR2 is ANQGSEA in the germline V gene. This CDR3 contains 12 residues. CDR3 sequence reads: CSVGRFRNEQFF. In nucleotides, the CDR3 is TGCAGCGTTGGGAGGTTTAGGAATGAGCAGTTCTTC.

The V and J genes are TRBV29-1 and TRBJ2-3; 9 nucleotides line up with TRBD1. Per germline, CDR1 SQVTM and CDR2 ANQGSEA. CDR3 length: 14 amino acids. The ends lost 7 bases at V and 0 bases at J; junction bases unmatched: 5. CDR3 nucleotides: TGCAGCGCGCACAGGGGGCAAAGCACAGATACGCAGTATTTT. This translates into CSAHRGQSTDTQYF.

The V call is TRBV25-1, the J call TRBJ1-1; D is unclear. The V end lost 1 base, the J end lost 4 bases, and 7 bases lay between the germline ends. Germline V gives CDR1 MGHDK, CDR2 SYGVNS. The CDR3 totals 13 residues. The CDR3 region has the DNA TGTGCCAGCAGTGAATGGAGGTCCACTGAAGCTTTCTTT. The encoded protein is CASSEWRSTEAFF.

This clone was seen a handful of times. V is TRBV4-2 and J is TRBJ1-5; 7 positions match TRBD1. The CDR3 is made up of 15 amino acids. Germline V gene sequence: CDR1 LGHNA, CDR2 YNFKEQ. The V segment lost 0 bases and the J segment 5 bases; nucleotides outside the gene matches: 4. The DNA for the CDR3 is TGTGCCAGCAGCCAAGAGCAGGGGGGGTATCAGCCCCAGCATTTT. The encoded protein is CASSQEQGGYQPQHF.

In its sample, this clone was seen a few times. V gene TRBV7-2 combines with J gene TRBJ1-5, with a tentative D call TRBD1 (5 bases). V was shortened by 1 base and J by 6 bases, with 10 bases between the two germline ends. This CDR3 region has 14 residues. Germline V gene lookup returns CDR1 SGHTA and CDR2 FQGNSA. The CDR3: CASSLVGESQPQHF. CDR3 DNA sequence: TGTGCCAGCAGCTTAGTAGGGGAGAGTCAGCCCCAGCATTTT.

The chain carries TRBV5-1 and TRBJ2-2, with 12 bases identical to TRBD2. V was clipped by 4 bases and J by 3 bases; unmatched bases: 4. The CDR3 is 16 residues long. Germline values: CDR1 SGHRS, CDR2 YFSETQ. DNA of the CDR3: TGCGCCAGCAGCCCCAGACTAGCGGGAGACACCGGGGAGCTGTTTTTT. Translating gives CASSPRLAGDTGELFF.

This chain joins TRBV9 and TRBJ2-1; D not certain. Germline-derived CDR1 and CDR2 are SGDLS and YYNGEE. The V gene lost 4 bases and the J gene lost 2 bases, with 16 bases spanning the gap. The CDR3 consists of 16 residues. The CDR3 reads CASSPPGRATYNEQFF. CDR3 nucleotide sequence: TGTGCCAGCAGCCCCCCCGGCCGGGCCACCTACAATGAGCAGTTCTTC.

This clone was counted between two and nine times. This sequence joins TRBV4-1 and TRBJ2-3, with D maybe TRBD2 (5 bases). Germline CDR1 and CDR2: MGHRA and YSYEKL. The CDR3 is 16 amino acids. The germline V and J ends were trimmed by 1 base and 1 base, with 12 bases remaining between them. CDR3 sequence (DNA): TGCGCCAGCAGCCAAGGGGCGACCGGGGGCACAGATACGCAGTATTTT. Its translation is CASSQGATGGTDTQYF.

The rearrangement links TRBV6-6 to TRBJ2-4; possibly TRBD1 or TRBD2 for D (5 bases each). V was cut by 7 bases and J by 11 bases, with 12 bases left in between. The CDR3 consists of 11 residues. CDR1 and CDR2 (germline): MNHNY, SVGAGI (reference sequence). CDR3 in DNA: TGTGCCAGCACGCTAACGGGGCTTCAGTACTTC. Its translation is CASTLTGLQYF.

The chain joins TRBV2 to TRBJ2-7; D remains unclear. The ends were cut back, 9 bases at V and 2 bases at J, with 14 bases in the middle. The germline CDR1 and CDR2 sequences are SNHLY and FYNNEI. There are 13 residues in the CDR3. Here the CDR3 reads CASHLARTYEQYF. The CDR3 nucleotides read TGTGCCAGTCACTTAGCTAGAACCTACGAGCAGTACTTC.

This chain connects TRBV29-1 to TRBJ1-4; 10 nucleotides line up with TRBD1. Trimming took 6 bases from V and 0 from J; bases not matched to a gene: 7. The CDR3 length is 16 residues. In germline, CDR1 is SQVTM, CDR2 ANQGSEA. In DNA form, the CDR3 reads TGCAGCGTCGCGATGGGACAGGGGTCAACTAATGAAAAACTGTTTTTT. Its translation is CSVAMGQGSTNEKLFF.

The rearrangement uses TRBV15 and TRBJ2-5; no definite D call. The germline V gene has CDR1 LNHNV and CDR2 YYDKDF (reference sequence). The CDR3 is made up of 11 amino acids. V lost 4 bases and J 4 bases, leaving 4 bases between the germline ends. The CDR3 here is CATSTRETQYF. Here the CDR3 DNA reads TGTGCCACCAGCACTAGAGAGACCCAGTACTTC.

This rearrangement joins TRBV28 to TRBJ2-2; tentatively, D is TRBD2 (6 bases). V was clipped by 8 bases and J by 5 bases, with 21 bases between them. Germline lookup yields CDR1 MDHEN and CDR2 SYDVKM. This CDR3 has 16 residues. As DNA, the CDR3 is TGTGCCAGCGGGATCGGGAGTGGGGTACGGACCGGGGAGCTGTTTTTT. Its protein product is CASGIGSGVRTGELFF.

CDR3 coding DNA: TGTGCCTGGGGACACTCCTACGAGCAGTACTTC. As protein: CAWGHSYEQYF. This chain connects TRBV30 to TRBJ2-7; a weak D match, TRBD1 (5 bases). Trimming cost V 5 bases and J 0 bases, with 5 bases left between them. Germline V gene lookup returns CDR1 GTSNPN and CDR2 SVGIG (reference sequence). The CDR3 length is 11 residues.